The source of this T cell receptor (beta chain) is a study of T cell changes during pregnancy in multiple sclerosis. The method was immunoSEQ multiplex PCR; TCRdb's version includes in-frame clones alone and lacks a portion of them. The sample includes 47,000 or so clones, around 90% of them seen just once. The CDR3 spans 15 residues. Per the germline V gene, CDR1 is SGHDN and CDR2 is FVKESK. The ends were cut back, 0 bases at V and 8 bases at J, with 13 bases in the middle. The table lists this clone with a count of one. The specimen was peripheral blood, collected in the first trimester of pregnancy. The receptor was derived from a female donor with multiple sclerosis, enrolled in a pregnancy study. J is TRBJ2-2 and V is TRBV14, with TRBD2 as a possible D gene (5 bases). The CDR3 loop is CASSQETALGGELFF. DNA for the CDR3: TGTGCCAGCAGCCAAGAAACAGCACTAGGGGGGGAGCTGTTTTTT.